Shown below are 30 T cell receptor beta chains from a single sample sequenced in a study of tumor and adjacent non-tumor tissue in lung cancer. RNA was extracted from bulk tissue without any cell sorting. This non-tumor lung sample came from over 3 cm beyond the tumor edge. The library came from three nested PCR rounds adapted from ARM-PCR protocols. One entry per CDR3 protein, called by TCRdb with MiXCR from the multiplex PCR reads. The sample lists roughly 75,000 distinct CDR3 sequences, under 70% occurring once. Sample: distant non-tumor lung tissue. Receptors originate from a woman in her forties or fifties with non-small cell lung cancer.

The sample holds many counts of this clonotype. The chain carries TRBV10-3 and TRBJ2-2; D is uncertain. V was trimmed by 3 bases and J by 0 bases, leaving 11 bases between them. Germline loops: CDR1 ENHRY, CDR2 SYGVKD. This CDR3 has 16 amino acids. The CDR3 region is CAISDLGQTNTGELFF. The CDR3, as DNA: TGTGCCATCAGTGATTTAGGTCAGACGAACACCGGGGAGCTGTTTTTT.

With regard to this clonotype: Here the CDR3 omits its conserved ending phenylalanine or tryptophan, so a read error is the likely source. The rearrangement links TRBV29-1 to TRBJ2-7; 10 nucleotides match TRBD1. Germline CDR1 SQVTM, CDR2 ANQGSEA. The CDR3 runs 13 residues. The CDR3 spells CNFEGTGDDEQYL. For the CDR3, the DNA is TGCAACTTCGAAGGGACAGGGGATGACGAGCAGTACTTG.

The table lists this clonotype with many counts. The chain recombines TRBV5-6 with TRBJ2-5; D gene unclear. The length of the CDR3 is 11 residues. Germline V gene lookup returns CDR1 SGHDT and CDR2 YYEEEE. V was clipped by 0 bases and J by 7 bases, with 4 bases between them. The CDR3, as DNA: TGTGCCAGCAGCTTGGGAGGGACCCAGTACTTC. This codes for CASSLGGTQYF.

This clonotype was observed a few times. This could be a read error, since a much larger clone is one nucleotide away. The V call is TRBV20-1, the J call TRBJ2-7; 8 nucleotides match TRBD1. The ends lost 6 bases at V and 3 bases at J; junction bases unmatched: 10. Germline-derived CDR1 and CDR2 are DFQATT and SNEGSKA (reference sequence). The CDR3 runs 14 residues. CDR3 nucleotide sequence: TGCAGTGCCATCGCCTGGACAGGGTACTACGAGCAGTACTTC. It encodes CSAIAWTGYYEQYF.

The gene calls are TRBV10-3 and TRBJ1-1, with D possibly TRBD1 on 5 matching bases. The CDR3 is 13 amino acids. Germline V CDR1 and CDR2: ENHRY, SYGVKD. Trimming removed 2 bases from V and 10 bases from J, with 14 bases in between. The CDR3 reads CAISENQGNVAFF. The CDR3 region has the DNA TGTGCCATCAGTGAGAATCAGGGCAATGTAGCTTTCTTT.

Turning to this clonotype: At one end the junction does not follow the germline gene, possibly because of a read error. V is TRBV4-1 and J is TRBJ1-2; no clear D. This CDR3 has 15 residues. Germline V gene sequence: CDR1 MGHRA, CDR2 YSYEKL. This CDR3 is CANSQVMLRDYGYTF. CDR3 DNA sequence: TGCGCCAACAGCCAAGTGATGCTTCGGGACTATGGCTACACCTTC.

The rearrangement links TRBV11-2 to TRBJ2-1, with D possibly being TRBD2 (6 bases). Germline loops: CDR1 SGHAT, CDR2 FQNNGV. Trimming cost V 5 bases and J 10 bases, with 24 bases left between them. This CDR3 spans 16 amino acids. The CDR3 protein is CASSLISGISGPEQFF. Written as DNA, the CDR3 is TGTGCCAGCAGCCTAATTTCCGGGATTAGCGGACCAGAGCAGTTCTTC.

In regard to this clonotype: An end of the junction differs from the germline gene, which may be a read error. V is TRBV4-1 and J is TRBJ2-5, with TRBD2 as a possible D gene (6 bases). Germline loops: CDR1 MGHRA, CDR2 YSYEKL. This CDR3 spans 17 amino acids. The CDR3 DNA reads as TGCGCCAACAGCCAAGGTGGCCGAGGAGGGGAAAGAGAGACCCAATACTTC. Protein product: CANSQGGRGGERETQYF.

This clonotype appeared a few times. One end of the junction is discordant with germline, which a read error may explain. The J gene is TRBJ2-7, the V gene TRBV11-2; 10 bases align to TRBD1. Germline V gene lookup returns CDR1 SGHAT and CDR2 FQNNGV. This CDR3 is built from 15 residues. CDR3 loop: CGSIFGTGVIYEQYF. CDR3 DNA: TGTGGCAGCATCTTCGGGACAGGGGTTATCTACGAGCAGTACTTC.

This rearrangement joins TRBV11-2 to TRBJ2-2; D ambiguous. Germline CDR1 SGHAT, CDR2 FQNNGV. The ends were cut back, 2 bases at V and 4 bases at J, with 17 bases in the middle. This CDR3 comprises 17 residues. Here the CDR3 DNA reads TGTGCCAGCAGCTTACTCCATAGGGCGTCGAGCACCGGGGAGCTGTTTTTT. Translation gives CASSLLHRASSTGELFF. The full variable domain, completed using reference TRBV11-2 and TRBJ2-2, is EAGVAQSPRYKIIEKRQSVAFWCNPISGHATLYWYQQILGQGPKLLIQFQNNGVVDDSQLPKDRFSAERLKGVDSTLKIQPAKLEDSAVYLCASSLLHRASSTGELFFGEGSRLTVL.

This clonotype was counted only a few times. One end of the junction varies from germline; a read error may be responsible. The chain is built from TRBV11-2 and TRBJ2-7; D is possibly TRBD1 (5 bases). CDR3 length equals 15 residues. Germline V lookup: CDR1 SGHAT, CDR2 FQNNGV. In DNA, the CDR3 is TGTGCCAGCAGCTCGGGCACAGGCCGGACCTACGAACAGCACTTC. Translated, it gives CASSSGTGRTYEQHF.

Notes on this clonotype: This may be a read error: a much more frequent sequence differs by one nucleotide. The V and J genes are TRBV9 and TRBJ2-7; D is possibly TRBD2 (6 bases). This CDR3 is built from 15 residues. The V and J ends lost 4 bases and 5 bases respectively, with 19 bases between them. Germline CDR1 is SGDLS and CDR2 is YYNGEE. The CDR3 loop reads CASSLLGGSVNEQYF. Here the CDR3 DNA reads TGTGCCAGCAGCCTACTCGGAGGGAGCGTAAACGAGCAGTACTTC. Filled out from reference TRBV9 and TRBJ2-7, the complete variable domain reads DSGVTQTPKHLITATGQRVTLRCSPRSGDLSVYWYQQSLDQGLQFLIQYYNGEERAKGNILERFSAQQFPDLHSELNLSSLELGDSALYFCASSLLGGSVNEQYFGPGTRLTVT.

This clonotype was seen repeatedly, ten times or more. This chain connects TRBV20-1 to TRBJ2-1, with D uncertain. This CDR3 has 15 amino acids. Germline CDR1 is DFQATT and CDR2 is SNEGSKA (reference sequence). V gave up 6 bases and J gave up 1 base, with 16 bases separating them. The CDR3 loop is CSAPTKGGSYNEQFF. As DNA, the CDR3 is TGCAGTGCACCTACAAAGGGCGGTTCCTACAATGAGCAGTTCTTC.

The V and J genes are TRBV29-1 and TRBJ2-1, with a possible D match to TRBD2 (6 bases). Trimming cost V 7 bases and J 13 bases, with 14 bases left between them. Germline CDR1 SQVTM, CDR2 ANQGSEA. This CDR3 contains 10 residues. The CDR3 DNA is TGCAGCGCCGGCGGGACTGGTCAGTTCTTC. Protein: CSAGGTGQFF.

This clonotype was recorded at least ten times. The genes are TRBV12-3 or TRBV12-4 and TRBJ1-5; D is uncertain. Deletions cut 6 bases from V and 2 bases from J, with 17 bases between. CDR3 length: 16 residues. The CDR3 loop is CASSPGPRQGNQPQHF. CDR3 in DNA: TGTGCCAGCAGCCCTGGACCACGGCAGGGCAATCAGCCCCAGCATTTT.

Note on this clonotype: A read error may be the cause here, since a much bigger clone is one base away. The chain uses TRBV6-1 and TRBJ2-1; the D gene is possibly TRBD2 (6 bases). V was shortened by 7 bases and J by 5 bases, with 18 bases between the two germline ends. CDR3 size: 15 residues. Germline CDR1 is MNHNS and CDR2 is SASEGT. CDR3: CASNARLVWNNEQFF. The DNA for the CDR3 is TGTGCCAGCAATGCCAGACTAGTTTGGAACAATGAGCAGTTCTTC.

The rearrangement links TRBV20-1 to TRBJ2-3; weak D call: TRBD2 (5 bases). The V end lost 3 bases, the J end lost 5 bases, and 12 bases lay between the germline ends. The CDR3 runs 13 residues. CDR1 is DFQATT and CDR2 is SNEGSKA in the germline V gene (reference sequence). CDR3 amino acids: CSARSSFGDTQYF. DNA of the CDR3: TGCAGTGCTAGGTCTAGCTTTGGAGATACGCAGTATTTT.

The CDR3 DNA is TGCGCCAGCAGCCAAGAGGACAGGGGGCTTGAAAAACTGTTTTTT. It encodes CASSQEDRGLEKLFF. V gene TRBV4-3 combines with J gene TRBJ1-4; 11 bases agree with TRBD1. CDR3 length: 15 residues. Germline V lookup: CDR1 LGHNA, CDR2 YSLEER. V lost 0 bases, J lost 7 bases, and 1 base stayed unmatched.

On this clonotype itself: A read error may be the cause here, since a much bigger clone is one base away. This rearrangement joins TRBV20-1 to TRBJ2-3; D perhaps matches TRBD1 (5 bases). Germline V CDR1 and CDR2: DFQATT, SNEGSKA (reference sequence). This CDR3 has 16 residues. The chain's CDR3 is CSARASQGSTVDMQYF. The CDR3 region has the DNA TGCAGTGCTAGAGCCTCCCAGGGTAGTACGGTAGATATGCAGTATTTT.

V usage is TRBV10-2 and J usage is TRBJ2-7; TRBD2 agrees at 7 bases. The V gene's germline CDR1 is WSHSY and CDR2 SAAADI. The trim removed 4 bases at V and 2 bases at J, leaving 5 bases unmatched. The length of the CDR3 is 14 residues. CDR3 sequence: CASSGSAGTYEQYF. The DNA of the CDR3 is TGCGCCAGCAGTGGGTCAGCGGGAACCTACGAGCAGTACTTC.

With regard to this clonotype: In this CDR3 the conserved last residue, phenylalanine or tryptophan, is missing, so a read error is likely. The chain recombines TRBV11-3 with TRBJ2-3; D remains unclear. Germline CDR1 reads SGHNT; CDR2 reads YENEEA. This CDR3 comprises 13 residues. The CDR3 spells CDSSTRCTDTQYY. CDR3 bases: TGTGACAGCAGCACCAGGTGTACAGATACGCAGTATTAT.

Note on this clonotype: Sequence at one end of the junction differs from germline and may be a read error. The chain employs TRBV11-2 and TRBJ2-7; the D gene is possibly TRBD2 (5 bases). Germline V lookup: CDR1 SGHAT, CDR2 FQNNGV. The CDR3 is 17 residues long. The CDR3 DNA sequence: TGTGCCAGCAGCTTAGAGAGCGAGAGGGTGGGCATCTACGAGCAGTACTTT. Encoded protein: CASSLESERVGIYEQYF.

A word on this clonotype: A junction end diverges from the germline sequence, so it may reflect a read error. The rearrangement joins TRBV11-1 to TRBJ2-3, with 7 bases matching TRBD1. Germline loops: CDR1 SGHAT, CDR2 FQDESV (reference sequence). The CDR3 contains 16 residues. The CDR3 DNA is TGTGCCAGCAGCAGCGAAGACAGGATGGGGACAGATACGCAGTGTTTT. This encodes CASSSEDRMGTDTQCF.

A remark on this clonotype: One end of the junction fails to match germline, which may point to a read error. The CDR3 DNA follows: TGTGTCAGCACAGGAGACACCAACTACGAGCAGTATTTC. Translation: CVSTGDTNYEQYF. The J gene is TRBJ2-7, the V gene TRBV6-2 or TRBV6-3; a weak D match, TRBD1 (5 bases). In germline, CDR1 is MNHEY, CDR2 SVGEGT. The CDR3 is 13 residues long.

As for this clonotype: A junction end diverges from the germline sequence, so it may reflect a read error. This sequence joins TRBV6-5 and TRBJ1-6, with a tentative D call TRBD1 (5 bases). Looked up from germline, CDR1 is MNHEY and CDR2 is SVGAGI. The CDR3 extends over 14 amino acids. The CDR3 DNA is TGTGCCTGCAGTGCAGACAGAACCAATTCACCCCTCCATTTT. The encoded protein is CACSADRTNSPLHF.

The sample holds many counts of this clonotype. The J gene is TRBJ1-2, the V gene TRBV6-5, with D maybe TRBD1 (6 bases). Germline loops: CDR1 MNHEY, CDR2 SVGAGI. The V end was cut by 1 base, the J end by 7 bases, with 13 bases between. The length of the CDR3 is 14 residues. The CDR3 protein is CASSYFQGSGGYTF. The CDR3 bases are TGTGCCAGCAGTTACTTTCAGGGGAGCGGTGGCTACACCTTC.

With respect to this clonotype: In this CDR3 the conserved last residue, phenylalanine or tryptophan, is missing, so a read error is likely. The V gene is TRBV12-3 or TRBV12-4, the J gene TRBJ2-1; TRBD1 matches 7 bases. The trim removed 6 bases at V and 7 bases at J, leaving 6 bases unmatched. The CDR3 has 13 residues. CDR3 sequence: CASRVTGYNEQFS. The DNA of the CDR3 is TGTGCCAGCAGGGTGACAGGGTATAATGAGCAGTTCTCC.

Of note for this clonotype: At one boundary the junction diverges from the germline segment, which might be a read error. The V gene is TRBV29-1, the J gene TRBJ2-5; 8 nucleotides match TRBD2. Germline V gives CDR1 SQVTM, CDR2 ANQGSEA. The length of the CDR3 is 14 residues. The CDR3 DNA is TGCAGCGTTCTGCGGGAGGCGTACCAAGAGACCCAATACTTC. Translated, it gives CSVLREAYQETQYF.

Concerning this clonotype itself: A much larger clone differs from this one at a single base, so this may be a read error. The chain links TRBV6-6 to TRBJ2-7; possible D gene TRBD1, 5 bases. Per the germline V gene, CDR1 is MNHNY and CDR2 is SVGAGI (reference sequence). CDR3 length equals 14 residues. The CDR3 spells CASSLDDSSYEQHF. As DNA, the CDR3 is TGTGCCAGCAGCCTAGACGACAGCTCCTACGAGCAGCACTTC.

The count of this clonotype is one. Given the absence of the conserved phenylalanine or tryptophan at the CDR3 end, a read error is likely. This chain links TRBV28 with TRBJ1-5; weak D call: TRBD1 (5 bases). Germline V CDR1 and CDR2: MDHEN, SYDVKM. This CDR3 region has 16 residues. CDR3 protein: CASSLISRVTNRPQHY. The CDR3, as DNA: TGTGCCAGCAGTCTAATAAGCAGGGTTACGAATCGGCCCCAGCATTAT.